These 17 T cell receptor beta chains were sequenced from one sample in a study of OX40 agonist ivuxolimab in advanced cancers. Repertoires were generated with immunoSEQ multiplex PCR, while TCRdb's copy carries only in-frame clones and drops some. Of tens of thousands of clones detected, about nine tenths appear once; the ten largest clones hold over 15%. The specimen was CD4+ or CD8+ T cells sorted from blood, collected in a trial of the OX40 agonist ivuxolimab. All receptors derive from an adult with an advanced solid tumor such as melanoma, head and neck, liver or kidney cancer.

The rearrangement links TRBV7-3 to TRBJ2-1; 7 bases map to TRBD1. The V gene's germline CDR1 is SGHTA and CDR2 FQGTGA. The V and J ends lost 4 bases and 8 bases, in that order; junction bases with no gene match: 5. This CDR3 is 13 amino acids long. CDR3 sequence (DNA): TGTGCCAGCAGCTCGGGGACAGCGGATGAGCAGTTCTTC. Protein product: CASSSGTADEQFF.

The genes are TRBV6-6 and TRBJ2-3; 8 bases align to TRBD1. The CDR3 runs to 13 residues. J lost 1 base, V lost 7 bases, and 1 base had no gene match. Germline V gene lookup returns CDR1 MNHNY and CDR2 SVGAGI (reference sequence). CDR3 amino acids: CASMTGGTDTQYF. CDR3 DNA sequence: TGTGCCAGCATGACAGGGGGCACAGATACGCAGTATTTT.

V and J are TRBV13 and TRBJ2-7; tentatively, D is TRBD2 (6 bases). Germline CDR1 is PRHDT and CDR2 is FYEKMQ (reference sequence). CDR3 length: 15 amino acids. Trimming stripped 5 bases from V and 0 bases from J, with 14 bases between. The CDR3 DNA reads TGTGCCAGCAGCGATCGGGACTTGAGCTCCTACGAGCAGTACTTC. It is translated as CASSDRDLSSYEQYF.

The chain joins TRBV7-6 to TRBJ2-6; D is perhaps TRBD1 (6 bases). Germline V gene lookup returns CDR1 SGHVS and CDR2 FNYEAQ. V was pared by 4 bases and J by 0 bases, with 19 bases between. CDR3 length: 19 residues. The DNA for the CDR3 is TGTGCCAGCAGCTCGACAACAGGGATCCCTCTCTCTGGGGCCAACGTCCTGACTTTC. This gives the protein CASSSTTGIPLSGANVLTF.

The chain combines TRBV27 with TRBJ2-3; D not certain. Germline V gene sequence: CDR1 MNHEY, CDR2 SMNVEV (reference sequence). The CDR3 is 13 amino acids. V lost 6 bases to trimming and J lost 6 bases, with 13 bases between them. The CDR3 reads CASRNPPSDTQYF. The CDR3 DNA reads TGTGCCAGCAGGAATCCGCCCTCGGATACGCAGTATTTT.

V usage is TRBV25-1 and J usage is TRBJ1-5, with D perhaps TRBD1 (6 bases). The germline CDR1 and CDR2 sequences are MGHDK and SYGVNS. The CDR3 spans 15 residues. V was shortened by 3 bases and J by 0 bases, with 9 bases between the two germline ends. This chain's CDR3 is CASSETGYSNQPQHF. The CDR3 DNA is TGTGCCAGCAGTGAGACAGGTTATAGCAATCAGCCCCAGCATTTT.

The count of this clone is one. V and J are TRBV11-2 and TRBJ2-7, with TRBD2 matching over 8 bases. Germline trimming cut 1 base from V and 1 base from J; bases unmatched to any gene: 6. This CDR3 is 16 amino acids long. From germline, CDR1 is SGHAT and CDR2 FQNNGV. The CDR3 coding sequence is TGTGCCAGCAGCTTAGGGGCGACTAGCGCGTCCTACGAGCAGTACTTC. Encoded protein: CASSLGATSASYEQYF.

The chain recombines TRBV28 with TRBJ2-2; no clear D. The ends were cut back, 3 bases at V and 5 bases at J, with 10 bases in the middle. Germline V gene data show CDR1 as MDHEN and CDR2 as SYDVKM. CDR3 length: 14 amino acids. The CDR3 region has the DNA TGTGCCAGCAGTTTTCCCCGCCAGACCGGGGAGCTGTTTTTT. Residues: CASSFPRQTGELFF.

The V and J genes are TRBV7-3 and TRBJ2-1; tentatively, D is TRBD1 or TRBD2 (6 bases each). V shed 1 base and J shed 6 bases, with 22 bases lying between them. The CDR3 totals 18 residues. Germline V gives CDR1 SGHTA, CDR2 FQGTGA. CDR3 loop: CASSLRRDGGLQGNEQFF. For the CDR3, the DNA is TGTGCCAGCAGCTTAAGGAGGGATGGGGGGCTTCAGGGCAATGAGCAGTTCTTC.

This clone was detected only a few times. The J gene is TRBJ2-7, the V gene TRBV5-4, with a possible D match to TRBD1 (5 bases). The germline gives CDR1 SGHNT, CDR2 YYREEE (reference sequence). The CDR3 contains 13 residues. Trimming stripped 4 bases from V and 5 bases from J, with 13 bases between. The CDR3 reads CASSREGADEQYF. The CDR3 bases are TGTGCCAGCAGCCGAGAAGGGGCGGACGAGCAGTACTTC.

The chain recombines TRBV4-3 with TRBJ2-1, with D perhaps TRBD2 (5 bases). Germline CDR1 and CDR2: LGHNA and YSLEER. The V end lost 0 bases, the J end lost 7 bases, and 16 bases lay between the germline ends. The CDR3 contains 16 residues. CDR3 coding DNA: TGCGCCAGCAGCCAAGATCGAAGCACTAGTCATAATGAGCAGTTCTTC. Translation gives CASSQDRSTSHNEQFF.

V and J are TRBV15 and TRBJ2-7; tentative D call: TRBD1 (6 bases). Trimming cost V 4 bases and J 0 bases, with 13 bases left between them. The CDR3 loop spans 15 amino acids. The V gene's germline CDR1 is LNHNV and CDR2 YYDKDF (reference sequence). This chain's CDR3 is CATSTGGTSSYEQYF. CDR3 nucleotides: TGTGCCACCAGCACGGGTGGGACATCCTCCTACGAGCAGTACTTC.

The chain combines TRBV7-2 with TRBJ2-5, with 11 bases identical to TRBD2. CDR3 length: 14 amino acids. V shed 5 bases, J shed 4 bases, and the junction held 3 bases outside the gene matches. Germline V gene lookup returns CDR1 SGHTA and CDR2 FQGNSA. In DNA, the CDR3 is TGTGCCAGCAGCAACGGACTAGCGGGAGAGACCCAGTACTTC. Amino acid sequence: CASSNGLAGETQYF.

The V call is TRBV4-3, the J call TRBJ2-1; weak D call: TRBD2 (6 bases). The ends were cut back, 0 bases at V and 0 bases at J, with 21 bases in the middle. This CDR3 is 20 amino acids long. Per germline, CDR1 LGHNA and CDR2 YSLEER. CDR3 in amino acids: CASSQDAGYIALSSYNEQFF. The CDR3, as DNA: TGCGCCAGCAGCCAAGACGCGGGGTATATAGCGCTTAGCTCCTACAATGAGCAGTTCTTC.

The rearrangement uses TRBV7-3 and TRBJ2-7; TRBD1 agrees at 8 bases. The CDR3 runs 14 residues. CDR1 and CDR2 (germline): SGHTA, FQGTGA. J lost 5 bases, V lost 4 bases, and 7 bases had no gene match. Here the CDR3 DNA reads TGTGCCAGCAGCTCTTACGGACAGGGTGACGAGCAGTACTTC. Translating gives CASSSYGQGDEQYF.

The chain employs TRBV10-2 and TRBJ2-7; perhaps TRBD2 as D (5 bases). Germline values: CDR1 WSHSY, CDR2 SAAADI. The CDR3 sequence is 14 residues long. Between the trimmed V and J ends, which lost 7 bases and 1 base, there was a span of 14 bases. DNA for the CDR3: TGCGCCAGCATTGTCGAGGGAACATCCTACGAGCAGTACTTC. This encodes CASIVEGTSYEQYF.

The V gene is TRBV9, the J gene TRBJ2-7; maybe TRBD2 (7 bases). The V end was cut by 0 bases, the J end by 2 bases, with 18 bases between. Germline V CDR1 and CDR2: SGDLS, YYNGEE. CDR3 length: 17 residues. CDR3 in amino acids: CASSVEGDSSGTYEQYF. For the CDR3, the DNA is TGTGCCAGCAGCGTAGAGGGGGACTCTAGCGGTACCTACGAGCAGTACTTC.